This record looks at one T cell receptor beta chain sequence and its context. Its cognate antigen is unknown. The data belong to a study of shared clonotypes between healthy human individuals. Study-wide points: Generation probabilities of non-shared clonotypes were lower (relative to those shared by all four donors).

In the original analysis: ImmunoSEQ only sent back junction sequences with no quality scores, so filtering was done differently. Only in-frame clones appear in the TCRdb table, and some are missing; sequencing was by immunoSEQ multiplex PCR. V and J calls and clone size come straight from that table; D and trimming were deduced from the DNA. The data contain 2 million to 3 million clones, around 94% of them singletons. V lost 4 bases to trimming and J lost 5 bases, with 18 bases between them. There are 15 residues in the CDR3. Germline CDR1 and CDR2: SGHNT and YENEEA. The clonotype comes from a man between 18 and 29 years old in good health. The gene calls are TRBV11-3 and TRBJ2-7; D unclear. Sequenced: naive CD4+ T cells sorted from blood. The subset was: CD45RA+ positively selected. CDR3 in DNA: TGTGCCAGCAGCTCGGGCCAGACACTCGTCCACGAGCAGTACTTC. This gives the protein CASSSGQTLVHEQYF.